These 28 T cell receptor beta chains were all obtained from the same sample, sequenced in a study of T cells after yellow fever vaccination. MiXCR was run by TCRdb on the 5' RACE reads, yielding one entry per CDR3 protein. This sample has some 560,000 distinct CDR3 sequences, with approximately 21% found just once. This material consisted of PBMCs, taken 15 days after the yellow fever booster vaccination. The receptor source for this set is a man aged 30 to 45 who received the YFV17D yellow fever vaccine.

This clonotype was detected a few times. The J gene is TRBJ2-7, the V gene TRBV29-1; D call uncertain. CDR1 SQVTM and CDR2 ANQGSEA come from the germline V gene. There are 11 residues in the CDR3. Trimming removed 4 bases at V and 4 bases at J, with 8 bases between. CDR3 sequence: CSVVGYYEQYF. CDR3 in DNA: TGCAGCGTTGTCGGCTATTACGAGCAGTACTTC.

J is TRBJ2-3 and V is TRBV5-1; 15 bases align to TRBD2. This CDR3 contains 17 residues. Trimming cost V 4 bases and J 4 bases; bases outside gene matches: 7. Germline V gene sequence: CDR1 SGHRS, CDR2 YFSETQ. In nucleotides, the CDR3 is TGCGCCAGCAGCATGGGACTAGCGGGAGGCGCGGCAGATACGCAGTATTTT. The encoded protein is CASSMGLAGGAADTQYF.

This clonotype was observed a few times. V is TRBV5-6 and J is TRBJ2-7; unclear D gene. Trimming removed 1 base from V and 2 bases from J, with 10 bases in between. The CDR3 length is 14 residues. The germline CDR1 and CDR2 sequences are SGHDT and YYEEEE. The CDR3 reads CASSLPQDTYEQYF. The CDR3 DNA is TGTGCCAGCAGCTTGCCACAAGATACCTACGAGCAGTACTTC.

This CDR3 reads CASSIGGIHEQYF. The CDR3 DNA follows: TGTGCCAGTAGTATAGGAGGGATCCACGAGCAGTACTTC. This rearrangement joins TRBV19 to TRBJ2-7; D is possibly TRBD2 (5 bases). Per germline, CDR1 LNHDA and CDR2 SQIVND (reference sequence). Trimming left V 1 base short and J 5 bases short, with 9 bases between. This CDR3 comprises 13 residues.

The gene calls are TRBV7-2 and TRBJ1-2; D not resolved. Germline V gene data show CDR1 as SGHTA and CDR2 as FQGNSA. There are 13 residues in the CDR3. The V end lost 5 bases, the J end lost 8 bases, and 15 bases lay between the germline ends. The CDR3 loop reads CASSPRLAGGYTF. The CDR3 DNA is TGTGCCAGCAGCCCTCGGCTGGCTGGGGGCTACACCTTC.

The CDR3 here is CASSYSTRTEYSNQPQHF. CDR3 bases: TGTGCCAGCAGTTACTCGACCCGGACGGAGTATAGCAATCAGCCCCAGCATTTT. V usage is TRBV6-5 and J usage is TRBJ1-5; D is uncertain. Trimming removed 0 bases at V and 0 bases at J, with 15 bases between. The germline V gene has CDR1 MNHEY and CDR2 SVGAGI. The CDR3 has 18 residues.

This clonotype occurred a few times. The chain couples TRBV27 to TRBJ1-5; 7 bases match TRBD1. Losses at the gene ends were 6 bases for V and 7 bases for J; bases not matched to a gene: 9. The CDR3 contains 14 residues. Per the germline V gene, CDR1 is MNHEY and CDR2 is SMNVEV (reference sequence). Here the CDR3 reads CASSQGELVQPQHF. The CDR3 DNA reads TGTGCCAGCAGCCAGGGGGAACTGGTGCAGCCCCAGCATTTT.

The chain joins TRBV4-3 to TRBJ2-3; D remains ambiguous. Germline V gives CDR1 LGHNA, CDR2 YSLEER. CDR3 length equals 13 residues. The germline V and J ends were trimmed by 0 bases and 5 bases, with 6 bases remaining between them. CDR3 in amino acids: CASSQDIGDTQYF. The CDR3 DNA follows: TGCGCCAGCAGCCAAGATATAGGAGATACGCAGTATTTT.

Points on this clonotype: Since no conserved phenylalanine or tryptophan closes the CDR3, a read error is the likely cause. The rearrangement uses TRBV6-1 and TRBJ1-3; D remains unclear. Trimming pared 7 bases from V and 4 bases from J, leaving 17 bases between. Germline assignment: CDR1 MNHNS and CDR2 SASEGT. This CDR3 is 15 amino acids long. CDR3 amino acids: CASTAIDGGGNTIYS. The CDR3 bases are TGTGCCAGCACCGCGATTGATGGCGGGGGAAACACCATATATTCT.

This clonotype has more than one count but fewer than ten. This chain links TRBV7-9 with TRBJ2-7; 7 bases line up with TRBD1. V shed 3 bases and J 5 bases; nucleotides not matched to a gene: 10. CDR1 and CDR2 (germline): SEHNR, FQNEAQ (reference sequence). This CDR3 is built from 15 residues. CDR3 region: CASSFEETGLNEQYF. CDR3 sequence (DNA): TGTGCCAGCAGCTTTGAGGAGACAGGGCTGAACGAGCAGTACTTC.

The J gene is TRBJ2-1, the V gene TRBV5-1, with 11 bases that match TRBD2. The V gene end was trimmed by 7 bases and the J gene end by 6 bases; junction bases not matched to a gene: 9. Germline CDR1 reads SGHRS; CDR2 reads YFSETQ. The CDR3 extends over 15 amino acids. The chain's CDR3 is CASGQLAGGSNEQFF. Here the CDR3 DNA reads TGCGCCAGCGGACAATTAGCGGGAGGGTCCAATGAGCAGTTCTTC.

This clonotype was picked up a small number of times. The rearrangement links TRBV5-5 to TRBJ2-5, with 11 nucleotides matching TRBD2. Trimming at V came to 0 bases and at J to 5 bases, leaving 6 bases not matched to a gene. This CDR3 contains 16 residues. Germline lookup yields CDR1 SGHKS and CDR2 YYEKEE (reference sequence). The CDR3 DNA reads TGTGCCAGCAGCTTGGAGCTGGCTAGCGGGAGGGAGACCCAGTACTTC. It codes for CASSLELASGRETQYF.

The rearrangement uses TRBV9 and TRBJ1-5; 7 nucleotides line up with TRBD1. Germline values: CDR1 SGDLS, CDR2 YYNGEE. This CDR3 is built from 14 residues. With 3 bases clipped from V and 2 bases from J, the junction kept 2 bases outside the gene matches. CDR3 sequence reads: CASSDGTGNQPQHF. The CDR3 DNA sequence: TGTGCCAGCAGCGACGGGACAGGCAATCAGCCCCAGCATTTT. The full variable domain, in which reference TRBV9 and TRBJ1-5 provide the parts outside the CDR3, is DSGVTQTPKHLITATGQRVTLRCSPRSGDLSVYWYQQSLDQGLQFLIQYYNGEERAKGNILERFSAQQFPDLHSELNLSSLELGDSALYFCASSDGTGNQPQHFGDGTRLSIL.

The V gene is TRBV6-5, the J gene TRBJ2-1; tentatively, D is TRBD1 (5 bases). The CDR3 extends over 15 amino acids. Deletions cut 3 bases from V and 5 bases from J, with 14 bases between. Germline CDR1 is MNHEY and CDR2 is SVGAGI. As DNA, the CDR3 is TGTGCCAGCAGTTATCCAGGGTTTGGTGACAATGAGCAGTTCTTC. Translating gives CASSYPGFGDNEQFF.

This chain connects TRBV20-1 to TRBJ2-1; D is uncertain. Germline lookup yields CDR1 DFQATT and CDR2 SNEGSKA (reference sequence). The CDR3 runs to 11 residues. Trimming removed 2 bases from V and 8 bases from J, with 7 bases in between. Here the CDR3 DNA reads TGCAGTGCTAGACTCCCCGATGAGCAGTTCTTC. This encodes CSARLPDEQFF.

The chain employs TRBV15 and TRBJ2-5, with 7 bases that match TRBD1. This CDR3 is 14 amino acids long. The V and J ends lost 5 bases and 4 bases, in that order; junction bases with no gene match: 7. CDR1 and CDR2 (germline): LNHNV, YYDKDF (reference sequence). Written as DNA, the CDR3 is TGTGCCACCAGCTCCCGACAGGGAGTAGAGACCCAGTACTTC. Translation: CATSSRQGVETQYF. The entire variable domain, with the rest obtained from reference TRBV15 and TRBJ2-5, is as follows: DAMVIQNPRYQVTQFGKPVTLSCSQTLNHNVMYWYQQKSSQAPKLLFHYYDKDFNNEADTPDNFQSRRPNTSFCFLDIRSPGLGDTAMYLCATSSRQGVETQYFGPGTRLLVL.

This clonotype was counted ten times or more. This rearrangement joins TRBV7-6 to TRBJ1-1; the match to TRBD1 covers 8 bases. From germline, CDR1 is SGHVS and CDR2 FNYEAQ. The CDR3 has 15 amino acids. The trim removed 5 bases at V and 1 base at J, leaving 6 bases unmatched. In DNA form, the CDR3 reads TGTGCCAGCAGCCCCCGACAGGGGACGAACACTGAAGCTTTCTTT. As protein: CASSPRQGTNTEAFF.

This clonotype was observed a handful of times. The chain has TRBV19 and TRBJ2-5; 7 bases map to TRBD2. Trimming cost V 5 bases and J 1 base; bases outside gene matches: 7. Germline lookup yields CDR1 LNHDA and CDR2 SQIVND (reference sequence). This CDR3 spans 15 amino acids. CDR3 bases: TGTGCCAGTAGTGGGGGAGGGGCCCCCCAAGAGACCCAGTACTTC. Translated: CASSGGGAPQETQYF.

The gene calls are TRBV7-8 and TRBJ2-3; D is perhaps TRBD1 (5 bases). The CDR3 has 14 amino acids. Trimming shortened V by 5 bases and J by 5 bases, and 14 bases separated the two germline ends. Germline V CDR1 and CDR2: SGHVS, FQNEAQ. The CDR3 nucleotides read TGTGCCAGCAGCCTTAGTGGGGCTGGAGATACGCAGTATTTT. Its protein is CASSLSGAGDTQYF.

This clonotype was recorded many times. The chain recombines TRBV20-1 with TRBJ2-6; D is possibly TRBD1 (5 bases). Trimming cost V 3 bases and J 2 bases, with 17 bases left between them. The CDR3 totals 17 residues. The germline gives CDR1 DFQATT, CDR2 SNEGSKA (reference sequence). Here the CDR3 reads CSARSGIHRTGANVLTF. DNA for the CDR3: TGCAGTGCTAGGTCAGGGATCCACCGGACTGGGGCCAACGTCCTGACTTTC.

This rearrangement joins TRBV5-4 to TRBJ2-3, with TRBD2 matching over 7 bases. Germline V gene data show CDR1 as SGHNT and CDR2 as YYREEE (reference sequence). The CDR3 spans 14 residues. The J segment lost 2 bases and the V segment lost 3 bases, leaving 3 bases of the junction unmatched. The DNA of the CDR3 is TGTGCCAGCAGCTCGGAGCGGGACACAGATACGCAGTATTTT. Protein product: CASSSERDTDTQYF. The entire variable domain, with the rest obtained from reference TRBV5-4 and TRBJ2-3, is as follows: ETGVTQSPTHLIKTRGQQVTLRCSSQSGHNTVSWYQQALGQGPQFIFQYYREEENGRGNFPPRFSGLQFPNYSSELNVNALELDDSALYLCASSSERDTDTQYFGPGTRLTVL.

There are a few counts of this clonotype. This chain links TRBV6-1 with TRBJ2-1, with D tentatively TRBD1 or TRBD2 (5 bases each). The CDR3 has 13 amino acids. Germline V gene data show CDR1 as MNHNS and CDR2 as SASEGT. V lost 7 bases to trimming and J lost 4 bases, with 11 bases between them. The CDR3: CASTTGTYNEQFF. The CDR3 region has the DNA TGTGCCAGCACCACCGGGACGTACAATGAGCAGTTCTTC.

The chain recombines TRBV7-9 with TRBJ2-5; no clear D gene. The CDR3 sequence is 14 residues long. CDR1 is SEHNR and CDR2 is FQNEAQ in the germline V gene (reference sequence). V gave up 5 bases and J gave up 5 bases, with 15 bases separating them. Here the CDR3 reads CASSPVEGKETQYF. As DNA, the CDR3 is TGTGCCAGCAGCCCCGTGGAAGGGAAGGAGACCCAGTACTTC.

A single count supports this clonotype. The V gene is TRBV7-2, the J gene TRBJ1-5; D is unclear. V was shortened by 4 bases and J by 5 bases, with 12 bases between the two germline ends. The CDR3 totals 14 residues. CDR1 SGHTA and CDR2 FQGNSA come from the germline V gene. The chain's CDR3 is CASSSMYHDQPQHF. Written as DNA, the CDR3 is TGTGCCAGCAGCTCGATGTACCACGATCAGCCCCAGCATTTT. Together with reference TRBV7-2 and TRBJ1-5, the CDR3 gives the full variable domain: GAGVSQSPSNKVTEKGKDVELRCDPISGHTALYWYRQSLGQGLEFLIYFQGNSAPDKSGLPSDRFSAERTGGSVSTLTIQRTQQEDSAVYLCASSSMYHDQPQHFGDGTRLSIL.

Only a few counts were recorded for this clonotype. The V and J genes are TRBV6-5 and TRBJ2-7, with 13 bases that match TRBD2. The V segment lost 2 bases and the J segment 4 bases; nucleotides outside the gene matches: 11. Germline V gene lookup returns CDR1 MNHEY and CDR2 SVGAGI. The CDR3 extends over 18 amino acids. In DNA form, the CDR3 reads TGTGCCAGCAGTTACGGCTTGACTAGCGGGAGGACCGATTACGAGCAGTACTTC. Protein: CASSYGLTSGRTDYEQYF.

The table lists this clonotype with a few counts. V is TRBV6-5 and J is TRBJ2-3, with D perhaps TRBD2 (5 bases). CDR3 size: 13 residues. The V end lost 7 bases, the J end lost 4 bases, and 12 bases lay between the germline ends. CDR1 is MNHEY, CDR2 SVGAGI, per germline. The CDR3 DNA follows: TGTGCCAGCATTTCCCCGGGGTCAGATACGCAGTATTTT. Its protein product is CASISPGSDTQYF.

This chain joins TRBV5-1 and TRBJ2-1; D possibly corresponds to TRBD1 (6 bases). Germline V gene sequence: CDR1 SGHRS, CDR2 YFSETQ. Trimming pared 0 bases from V and 8 bases from J, leaving 9 bases between. The CDR3 consists of 13 residues. CDR3 sequence: CASSLDREYEQFF. The CDR3 DNA sequence: TGCGCCAGCAGCTTGGACAGGGAATATGAGCAGTTCTTC.

CDR3 in DNA: TGCGCCAGCAGCTTGCCTAAGACAGGGTCCTACGAGCAGTACTTC. Protein sequence: CASSLPKTGSYEQYF. The gene calls are TRBV5-1 and TRBJ2-7; 7 bases are shared with TRBD1. This CDR3 region has 15 residues. J was trimmed by 1 base and V by 1 base; bases with no gene match: 5. Germline loops: CDR1 SGHRS, CDR2 YFSETQ.